Given below is one T cell receptor beta chain in context. Its antigen is not yet known. One base away there is no much larger clone; base qualities are not given. TCRbeta CDR3 regions were amplified from genomic DNA using the immunoSEQ Assay, a bias-controlled multiplex PCR. In the original analysis: Within the assay, amplification of reference gene primers was used to estimate how many nucleated cells each sample contained. To quantify the absolute abundance of each unique TCRbeta CDR3 rearrangement, sequence reads were collapsed and filtered. For each sample, productive Simpson clonality was calculated by taking the square root of Simpson's diversity index across productive rearrangements. TCRdb limited this immuneACCESS table to in-frame rearrangements with V and J called. A share of clones is missing; checked studies link under half to unresolved V genes, and the rest is unexplained. D and trimming come from the DNA, and the V and J calls and clone size come from that table. For this sample the table gives about 170,000 clones, of which around 85% were detected only once. The ten largest clonotypes hold approximately 7.6% of the sample.

The germline V gene specifies MNHNS as CDR1 and SASEGT as CDR2. The trim is 2 bases for V and 0 bases for J, with a gap of 8 bases between the germline ends. The CDR3 contains 15 residues, cysteine and phenylalanine counted. Only the CDR3 DNA is retained, 45 bases long and in frame from the first base. These data originate in a study of blood T cell repertoires in COVID-19 (dated by TCRdb to the early 2020s). Notes on the research overall: Samples covering the acute and convalescent phases of COVID-19 were provided by collaborators in the United States, Italy and Spain. The material from the prospective study consisted of cDNA or gDNA derived from T cells, B-cell-depleted T cells, or PBMCs. Deeply sampled blood TCRbeta repertoires from subjects exposed to, actively infected with, or recovered from COVID-19 were included in the dataset. The repertoires were released in a freely available public database meant as a resource for research on the immune response to SARS-CoV-2. Samples came from the ongoing ImmuneRACE study (first 160 participants) plus 1,254 subjects from 6 global collaborators. Nearly every sample came with metadata listing a de-identified subject ID, COVID-19 status, age in years and sex. Where available, HLA class I and class II types were taken from metadata supplied by the sample provider and were not determined by assay-based typing.

Beyond this particular receptor, the publication reports: The quantity of clinical and demographic metadata differed by source and by participant and was supplied without curation.

In Seattle, one collaborating source enrolled patients while the infection was active and tracked those patients longitudinally over the course of disease. Each collaborating institution followed its own protocols to collect whole blood in K2EDTA tubes. For TCRbeta analysis, collaborators shipped samples in one of three forms: frozen whole blood, isolated PBMCs, or DNA extracted from either of those sample types. This TCR was sampled from a woman of 80 years or more with COVID-19, enrolled during active disease. The source material was peripheral blood. Recombination linked TRBV6-1 to TRBJ2-1; the D gene is not confidently resolved. This receptor carries the CDR3 CASSERSSSYNEQFF. Read as DNA, the sequence is TGTGCCAGCAGTGAACGATCGAGCTCCTACAATGAGCAGTTCTTC.